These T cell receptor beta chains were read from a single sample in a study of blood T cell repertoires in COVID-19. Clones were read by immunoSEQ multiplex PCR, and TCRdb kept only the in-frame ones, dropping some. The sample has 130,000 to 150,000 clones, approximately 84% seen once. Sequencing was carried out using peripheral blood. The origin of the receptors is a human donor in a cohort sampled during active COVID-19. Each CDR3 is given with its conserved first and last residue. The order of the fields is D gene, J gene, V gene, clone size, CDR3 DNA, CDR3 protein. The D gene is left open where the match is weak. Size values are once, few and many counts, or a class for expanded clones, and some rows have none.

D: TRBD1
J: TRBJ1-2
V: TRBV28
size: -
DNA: TGTGCCAGCAGATCTCCAGGGGGCGGCGGGGGCTACACCTTC
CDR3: CASRSPGGGGGYTF

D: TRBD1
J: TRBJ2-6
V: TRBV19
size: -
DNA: TGTGCCAGTAGTATTGGACAGGGGGCTCCTGGGGCCAACGTCCTGACTTTC
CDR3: CASSIGQGAPGANVLTF

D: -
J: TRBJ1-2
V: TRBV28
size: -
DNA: TGTGCCAGCAGTCCCCCCGGATCGCAGGGCTATGGCTACACCTTC
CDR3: CASSPPGSQGYGYTF

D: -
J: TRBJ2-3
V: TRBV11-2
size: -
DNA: TGTGCCAGCAGCTTAGATTCTACGAGAGATACGCAGTATTTT
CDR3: CASSLDSTRDTQYF

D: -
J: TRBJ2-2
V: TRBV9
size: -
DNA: TGTGCCAGCAGCTCGCAGGGAGGCGGGGAGCTGTTTTTT
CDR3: CASSSQGGGELFF

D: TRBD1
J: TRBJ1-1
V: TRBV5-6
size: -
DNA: TGTGCCAGCAGCCCATTGTTCCAGGGACAGGGGTTTGACACTGAAGCTTTCTTT
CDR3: CASSPLFQGQGFDTEAFF

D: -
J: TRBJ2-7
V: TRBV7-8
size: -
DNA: TGTGCCAGCAGCTCAATAGCGGCCTACGAGCAGTACTTC
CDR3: CASSSIAAYEQYF

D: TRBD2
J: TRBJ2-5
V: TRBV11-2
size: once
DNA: TGTGCCAGCAGCCCCAGCGGGGGCCGGGGAGAGACCCAGTACTTC
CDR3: CASSPSGGRGETQYF

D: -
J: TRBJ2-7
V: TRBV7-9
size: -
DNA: TGTGCCAGCAGCTTAACCGGGTTCTCCTACGAGCAGTACTTC
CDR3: CASSLTGFSYEQYF

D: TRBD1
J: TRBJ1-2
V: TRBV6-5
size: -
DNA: TGTGCCAGCAGAACCCCCGGGACAGGAGGTGGCTACACCTTC
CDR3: CASRTPGTGGGYTF

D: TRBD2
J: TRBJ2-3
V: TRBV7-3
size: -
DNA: TGTGCCAGCAGCTTAGGGACTAGCGGGGGTACGCAGTATTTT
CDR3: CASSLGTSGGTQYF

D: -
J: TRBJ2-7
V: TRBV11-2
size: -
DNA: TGTGCCAGCAGCTTAGGGGGCTACGGGGGCTACGAGCAGTACTTC
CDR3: CASSLGGYGGYEQYF

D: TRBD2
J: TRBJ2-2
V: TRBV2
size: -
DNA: TGTGCCAGCAGTGAACTTAGCGGGGGGGCCGGGGAGCTGTTTTTT
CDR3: CASSELSGGAGELFF

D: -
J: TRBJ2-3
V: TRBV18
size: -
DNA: TGTGCCAGCTCCCTCGTGGGGGGGGCCACAGATACGCAGTATTTT
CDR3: CASSLVGGATDTQYF

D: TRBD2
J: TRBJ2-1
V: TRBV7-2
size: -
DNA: TGTGCCAGCAGCACCGGGGGGGCCGGGTACAATGAGCAGTTCTTC
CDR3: CASSTGGAGYNEQFF

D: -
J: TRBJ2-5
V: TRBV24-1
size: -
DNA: TGTGCCACCAGTGACCCCGACAGATACCAAGAGACCCAGTACTTC
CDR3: CATSDPDRYQETQYF

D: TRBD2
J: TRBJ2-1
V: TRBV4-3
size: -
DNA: TGCGCCAGCAGCCAAGAGACTAGCGGGGGGTTGGATGAGCAGTTCTTC
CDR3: CASSQETSGGLDEQFF

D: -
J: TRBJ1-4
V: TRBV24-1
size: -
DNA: TGTGCCACCAGTGATTCGGGGGGCAGCGGTGAAAAACTGTTTTTT
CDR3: CATSDSGGSGEKLFF

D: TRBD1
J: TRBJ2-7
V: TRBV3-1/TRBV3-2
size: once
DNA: TGTGCCAGCAGCCAAGTCGGATTAGGGGGCGGGGAGCAGTACTTC
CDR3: CASSQVGLGGGEQYF

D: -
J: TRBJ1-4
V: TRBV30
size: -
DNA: TGTGCCTGGAGGTGGAGCCCAACTAATGAAAAACTGTTTTTT
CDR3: CAWRWSPTNEKLFF

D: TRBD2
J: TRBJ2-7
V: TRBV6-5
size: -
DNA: TGTGCCAGCAGGGGGGGGACGGCCCAATCCTACGAGCAGTACTTC
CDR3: CASRGGTAQSYEQYF

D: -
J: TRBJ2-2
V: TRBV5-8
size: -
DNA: TGTGCCAGCACCTACGTCAGGGCTGGGGAGCTGTTTTTT
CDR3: CASTYVRAGELFF

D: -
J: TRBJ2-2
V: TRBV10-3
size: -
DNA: TGTGCCATCACAGGGGAAAACACCGGGGAGCTGTTTTTT
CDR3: CAITGENTGELFF

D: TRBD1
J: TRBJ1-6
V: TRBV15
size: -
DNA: TGTGCCACCAGCAGAGTCGGGACAGGGAGTAATTCACCCCTCCACTTT
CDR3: CATSRVGTGSNSPLHF

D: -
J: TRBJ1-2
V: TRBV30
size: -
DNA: TGTGCCTGGAGTGGCGGGGGGCCGGGGGGCTACACCTTC
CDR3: CAWSGGGPGGYTF

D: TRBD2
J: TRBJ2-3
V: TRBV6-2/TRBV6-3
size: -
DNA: TGTGCCAGCAGTCCGCTAGCGGGGAGCACAGATACGCAGTATTTT
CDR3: CASSPLAGSTDTQYF

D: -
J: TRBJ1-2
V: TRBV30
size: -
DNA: TGTGCCTGGAGGGCGGGCAGGTTTACACGAACTTCCTATGGCTACACCTTC
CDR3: CAWRAGRFTRTSYGYTF

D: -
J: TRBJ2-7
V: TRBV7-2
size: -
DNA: TGTGCCAGCAGCTCGCTCGGAGTTGGGAGCTCCTACGAGCAGTACTTC
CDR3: CASSSLGVGSSYEQYF

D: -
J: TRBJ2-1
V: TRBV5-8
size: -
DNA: TGTGCCAGCAGCTCTCCTCACGGGATCAACAATGAGCAGTTCTTC
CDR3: CASSSPHGINNEQFF

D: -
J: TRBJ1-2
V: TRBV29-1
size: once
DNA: TGCAGCGCGGGGGGAGGGGCTGGCTATGGCTACACCTTC
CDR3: CSAGGGAGYGYTF

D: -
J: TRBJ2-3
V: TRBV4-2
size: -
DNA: TGTGCCAGCAGCCAAGAAGGCGGCCGCCCAAGAGGAGATACGCAGTATTTT
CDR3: CASSQEGGRPRGDTQYF

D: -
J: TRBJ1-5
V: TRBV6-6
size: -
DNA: TGTGCCAGCAGTGCCGGGGGAAGTGGGACCCTCCCCGCCCAGCATTTT
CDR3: CASSAGGSGTLPAQHF

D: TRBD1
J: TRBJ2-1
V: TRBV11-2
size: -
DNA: TGTGCCAGCAGCCAAGTCCTCCAGGGGGCGGGAAATGAGCAGTTCTTC
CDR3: CASSQVLQGAGNEQFF

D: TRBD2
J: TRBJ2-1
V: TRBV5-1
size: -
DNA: TGCGCCAGCAGCAAGGCTAGCGGTTCCTACAATGAGCAGTTCTTC
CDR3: CASSKASGSYNEQFF

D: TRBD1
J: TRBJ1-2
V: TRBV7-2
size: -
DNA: TGTGCCAGCAGCTTAGATAACAGGGGGGGCTATGGCTACACCTTC
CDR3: CASSLDNRGGYGYTF

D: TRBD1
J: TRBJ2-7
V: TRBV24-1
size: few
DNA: TGTGCCACCAGTGATTTGCAGACAGGGGGCAAAGACGAGCAGTACTTC
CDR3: CATSDLQTGGKDEQYF

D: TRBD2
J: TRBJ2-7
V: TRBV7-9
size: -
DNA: TGTGCCAGCAGCTTAACCATTGGACTAGCCGAAGAGCAGTACTTC
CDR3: CASSLTIGLAEEQYF

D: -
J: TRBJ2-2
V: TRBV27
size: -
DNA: TGTGCCAGCAGTTTCTTAGCCGGGGAGCTGTTTTTT
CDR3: CASSFLAGELFF

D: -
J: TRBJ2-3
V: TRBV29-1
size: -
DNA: TGCAGCGACACTGATGACCTGCGGGGCACAGATACGCAGTATTTT
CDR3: CSDTDDLRGTDTQYF

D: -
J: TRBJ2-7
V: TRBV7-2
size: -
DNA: TGTGCCAGCAGCTTAGATGGCCACGAGCAGTACTTC
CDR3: CASSLDGHEQYF

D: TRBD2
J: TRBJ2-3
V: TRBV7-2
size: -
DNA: TGTGCCAGCAGCCCCCGGGGCCAGAGAGCTAGCGGGACCACAGATACGCAGTATTTT
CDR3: CASSPRGQRASGTTDTQYF

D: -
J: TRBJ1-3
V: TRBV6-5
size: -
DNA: TGTGCCGGCAGTCTCAGTCCCGAATCTGGAAACACCATATATTTT
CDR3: CAGSLSPESGNTIYF